This T cell receptor (beta chain) was sequenced in a study of blood T cell repertoires in COVID-19. The wider study: T cells, B-cell-depleted T cells, or PBMCs supplied cDNA or gDNA.

The data were produced by immunoSEQ multiplex PCR, yet TCRdb's version contains in-frame clones alone and is incomplete. The data show about 180,000 clones, around 85% seen once. The CDR3 runs 12 residues. The V and J ends lost 4 bases and 7 bases, in that order; junction bases with no gene match: 3. Germline V lookup: CDR1 SEHNR, CDR2 FQNEAQ (reference sequence). Participants were aged about 18 to 89 years from around 26 US areas. Which cohort a participant joined came from the clinical history participants gave. Either two negative PCRs, clearance, or symptom resolution qualified Cohort 3 donors as recovered.

Sequenced material: PBMCs or T cells enriched from blood (not recorded which). This clonotype was obtained from a man aged 35 to 55 who had recovered from COVID-19. J is TRBJ1-1 and V is TRBV7-9; TRBD1 matches 7 bases. CDR3 sequence reads: CASSWGTVEAFF. The DNA of the CDR3 is TGTGCCAGCAGCTGGGGGACAGTTGAAGCTTTCTTT.